This T cell receptor (beta chain) stems from a study of spatial heterogeneity in lung cancer. General study results and limits: TCRs found ubiquitously expanded in tumor appeared in blood more at resection than at follow-up.

Time point defined: sample taken at primary tumor resection. No cells were sorted before sequencing. The whole RNA sequenced was extracted from tumor, nontumor lung or frozen PBMC. The donor population consisted of 72 patients with untreated, early-stage non-small cell lung cancer. Trimming removed 6 bases at V and 0 bases at J, with 11 bases between. The CDR3 is made up of 14 amino acids. In the library, each TCR cDNA molecule bore its own unique molecular identifier. TCRdb recomputed calls from the 5' RACE reads with MiXCR, one row per CDR3 protein. The sample consists of roughly 80,000 distinct CDR3 sequences, 10% to 15% of them appearing once. Comments on this clonotype: Its antigen remains unknown.

This specimen was PBMCs, taken at surgery. This receptor was identified in a male donor with early-stage non-small cell lung cancer. V usage is TRBV12-3 or TRBV12-4 and J usage is TRBJ1-1, with D tentatively TRBD1 (6 bases). CDR3 in DNA: TGTGCCAGCAGCTACAGGGACATGAACACTGAAGCTTTCTTT. This translates into CASSYRDMNTEAFF.